One and the same sample provided the 31 T cell receptor beta chains below, sequenced in a study of blood T cell repertoires in COVID-19. TCRdb's copy holds only in-frame clones and misses some; the assay was immunoSEQ multiplex PCR. The profile covers fewer than 200,000 clones, with just under 85% appearing a single time and around 2.9% taken by the ten largest. The specimen was peripheral blood. The receptor source for this set is a woman of 80 years or more with COVID-19, enrolled during active disease.

The V gene is TRBV11-2, the J gene TRBJ2-5; 8 bases fit TRBD2. The CDR3 extends over 14 amino acids. The germline V gene has CDR1 SGHAT and CDR2 FQNNGV. Unmatched junction bases numbered 7, after V lost 5 bases and J lost 5 bases. This CDR3 is CASSIRLAKETQYF. For the CDR3, the DNA is TGTGCCAGCAGCATCAGACTAGCGAAGGAGACCCAGTACTTC.

In this sample, this clone turned up once. V is TRBV18 and J is TRBJ2-7; TRBD2 aligns across 10 bases. Germline trimming cut 6 bases from V and 4 bases from J; bases unmatched to any gene: 6. Germline assignment: CDR1 KGHSH and CDR2 LQKENI. The CDR3 contains 14 residues. CDR3 sequence: CASSLAGERYEQYF. The CDR3 bases are TGTGCCAGCTCCCTAGCGGGAGAAAGGTACGAGCAGTACTTC. Full variable domain (rest looked up from reference TRBV18 and TRBJ2-7): NAGVMQNPRHLVRRRGQEARLRCSPMKGHSHVYWYRQLPEEGLKFMVYLQKENIIDESGMPKERFSAEFPKEGPSILRIQQVVRGDSAAYFCASSLAGERYEQYFGPGTRLTVT.

The count of this clone is one. The chain has TRBV6-1 and TRBJ1-2; 8 nucleotides agree with TRBD1. Trimming at V came to 3 bases and at J to 4 bases, leaving 1 base not matched to a gene. CDR1 and CDR2 from the germline V gene are MNHNS and SASEGT. The CDR3 extends over 13 amino acids. CDR3 in DNA: TGTGCCAGCAGTGAGGACAGGGTCTATGGCTACACCTTC. Its translation: CASSEDRVYGYTF.

V and J are TRBV6-6 and TRBJ1-6, with 8 bases fitting TRBD1. Germline-derived CDR1 and CDR2 are MNHNY and SVGAGI (reference sequence). After removal of 4 bases from V and 5 bases from J, the junction contained 4 bases not matched to a gene. The CDR3 is 15 amino acids. As DNA, the CDR3 is TGTGCCAGCAGTTCGTCAGGGGGCCATAATTCACCCCTCCACTTT. Translating gives CASSSSGGHNSPLHF.

The chain employs TRBV28 and TRBJ2-5, with D tentatively TRBD2 (6 bases). The germline V gene has CDR1 MDHEN and CDR2 SYDVKM. The CDR3 runs to 14 residues. Trimming pared 4 bases from V and 5 bases from J, leaving 14 bases between. The CDR3 DNA reads TGTGCCAGCAGTTCTGCGGGGATGGGGGAGACCCAGTACTTC. This encodes CASSSAGMGETQYF.

This chain links TRBV5-6 with TRBJ1-2, with no clear D. Germline values: CDR1 SGHDT, CDR2 YYEEEE. CDR3 size: 13 residues. Deletions cut 0 bases from V and 3 bases from J, with 6 bases between. As DNA, the CDR3 is TGTGCCAGCAGCTTGGTGGCGGACTATGGCTACACCTTC. Its translation is CASSLVADYGYTF.

This clone has a single count. The V gene is TRBV4-2, the J gene TRBJ2-3, with a possible D match to TRBD1 (7 bases). The CDR3 sequence is 17 residues long. V was pared by 0 bases and J by 6 bases, with 19 bases between. CDR1 is LGHNA and CDR2 is YNFKEQ in the germline V gene. The CDR3 loop reads CASSQEPPGGPRDTQYF. The CDR3 DNA reads as TGTGCCAGCAGCCAAGAGCCCCCAGGGGGGCCCCGGGATACGCAGTATTTT.

The V gene is TRBV11-2, the J gene TRBJ1-2; 8 positions agree with TRBD1. With 4 bases clipped from V and 4 bases from J, the junction kept 5 bases outside the gene matches. Germline lookup yields CDR1 SGHAT and CDR2 FQNNGV. The CDR3 loop spans 14 amino acids. CDR3 sequence: CASSSGQGAYGYTF. DNA for the CDR3: TGTGCCAGCAGCTCCGGACAGGGCGCCTATGGCTACACCTTC.

This chain uses TRBV9 with TRBJ2-3; 9 nucleotides agree with TRBD2. Unmatched junction bases numbered 3, after V lost 0 bases and J lost 4 bases. Germline CDR1 reads SGDLS; CDR2 reads YYNGEE. The CDR3 is 15 amino acids. This chain's CDR3 is CASSVVSGGADTQYF. CDR3 DNA sequence: TGTGCCAGCAGCGTAGTTAGCGGGGGAGCAGATACGCAGTATTTT. The variable domain in full, completed from reference TRBV9 and TRBJ2-3, reads DSGVTQTPKHLITATGQRVTLRCSPRSGDLSVYWYQQSLDQGLQFLIQYYNGEERAKGNILERFSAQQFPDLHSELNLSSLELGDSALYFCASSVVSGGADTQYFGPGTRLTVL.

J is TRBJ2-2 and V is TRBV28; TRBD1 is a possible D gene (6 bases). This CDR3 region has 14 residues. V was trimmed by 8 bases and J by 3 bases, leaving 13 bases between them. Germline assignment: CDR1 MDHEN and CDR2 SYDVKM. The DNA of the CDR3 is TGTGCCAGCTTAACAGGGAGTTACACCGGGGAGCTGTTTTTT. Translation: CASLTGSYTGELFF.

This clone showed up just a few times. The rearrangement uses TRBV27 and TRBJ2-4; 7 nucleotides agree with TRBD2. Germline V lookup: CDR1 MNHEY, CDR2 SMNVEV (reference sequence). The CDR3 length is 14 residues. Trimming removed 5 bases from V and 8 bases from J; junction bases left unmatched: 9. The CDR3 region has the DNA TGTGCCAGCAGTCCGCGACTAGCTAGTCACATTCAGTACTTC. It yields the protein CASSPRLASHIQYF.

The chain links TRBV7-9 to TRBJ2-7, with 9 bases aligning to TRBD1. J was trimmed by 4 bases and V by 5 bases; bases with no gene match: 12. The V gene's germline CDR1 is SEHNR and CDR2 FQNEAQ (reference sequence). The CDR3 runs 16 residues. The CDR3 is CASSPPGQGLVYEQYF. CDR3 nucleotides: TGTGCCAGCAGCCCACCGGGACAGGGCTTAGTATACGAGCAGTACTTC.

This clone showed up just once. The chain links TRBV5-4 to TRBJ2-2; D gene ambiguous. The V end was cut by 0 bases, the J end by 6 bases, with 6 bases between. CDR1 and CDR2 from the germline V gene are SGHNT and YYREEE (reference sequence). The CDR3 runs 13 residues. In DNA form, the CDR3 reads TGTGCCAGCAGCTTGGCTCTTCCCGGGGAGCTGTTTTTT. This gives the protein CASSLALPGELFF.

The chain recombines TRBV5-1 with TRBJ2-7; 9 bases are a match to TRBD1. Germline values: CDR1 SGHRS, CDR2 YFSETQ. The CDR3 totals 15 residues. The J segment lost 3 bases and the V segment lost 4 bases, leaving 8 bases of the junction unmatched. Written as DNA, the CDR3 is TGCGCCAGCAGCCCGACAGGGGGGGTAAGCTACGAGCAGTACTTC. Its protein is CASSPTGGVSYEQYF.

The gene calls are TRBV4-1 and TRBJ1-2; TRBD1 is a possible D gene (6 bases). V gave up 0 bases and J gave up 8 bases, with 13 bases separating them. This CDR3 spans 14 amino acids. Looked up from germline, CDR1 is MGHRA and CDR2 is YSYEKL. The CDR3 spells CASSQERGLGGYTF. In DNA form, the CDR3 reads TGCGCCAGCAGCCAAGAGCGGGGGCTCGGGGGCTACACCTTC.

The chain joins TRBV5-1 to TRBJ2-3; no reliable D call. The CDR3 has 14 residues. Trimming removed 3 bases from V and 0 bases from J, with 8 bases in between. Germline V gives CDR1 SGHRS, CDR2 YFSETQ. The CDR3 sequence: CASSSTSSTDTQYF. DNA for the CDR3: TGCGCCAGCAGCTCGACATCCAGCACAGATACGCAGTATTTT.

This clone has a handful of counts. This chain connects TRBV12-2 to TRBJ1-1; the table gives TRBD1 as D, unverified against the DNA. TRBV12-2 is given as a pseudogene. The CDR3 is 14 amino acids. CDR3 residues: CASRPGQGDTEAFF. The CDR3 DNA follows: TGTGCAAGTCGCCCCGGACAGGGGGACACTGAAGCTTTCTTT.

This chain links TRBV9 with TRBJ2-3; the D gene is possibly TRBD2 (6 bases). The CDR3 covers 15 residues. Trimming removed 7 bases from V and 0 bases from J, with 15 bases in between. Germline assignment: CDR1 SGDLS and CDR2 YYNGEE. This chain's CDR3 is CASGPPGLSTDTQYF. CDR3 in DNA: TGTGCCAGCGGGCCCCCGGGACTTAGCACAGATACGCAGTATTTT.

The chain is built from TRBV30 and TRBJ2-7; a possible D gene is TRBD1 (6 bases). The V gene lost 3 bases and the J gene lost 5 bases, with 8 bases spanning the gap. Germline values: CDR1 GTSNPN, CDR2 SVGIG (reference sequence). This CDR3 contains 11 residues. This CDR3 reads CAWRTGNEQYF. CDR3 coding DNA: TGTGCCTGGAGGACAGGTAACGAGCAGTACTTC.

This rearrangement joins TRBV6-2 or TRBV6-3 to TRBJ2-2; maybe TRBD2 (7 bases). There are 17 residues in the CDR3. Trimming took 5 bases from V and 2 from J, leaving 18 bases between them. CDR1 is MNHEY and CDR2 is SVGEGT in the germline V gene. The CDR3 sequence is CASSHLAGALNTGELFF. In DNA, the CDR3 is TGTGCCAGCAGTCACCTGGCGGGGGCGTTAAACACCGGGGAGCTGTTTTTT.

The rearrangement links TRBV20-1 to TRBJ2-4; D is unresolved. Germline values: CDR1 DFQATT, CDR2 SNEGSKA (reference sequence). The germline V and J ends were trimmed by 6 bases and 4 bases, with 10 bases remaining between them. The CDR3 extends over 12 amino acids. The CDR3 loop is CSASTQKNIQYF. The CDR3 coding sequence is TGCAGTGCCAGTACACAGAAAAACATTCAGTACTTC.

The V call is TRBV18, the J call TRBJ1-1; tentatively, D is TRBD1 (5 bases). The CDR3 covers 15 residues. CDR1 and CDR2 from the germline V gene are KGHSH and LQKENI. Trimming took 2 bases from V and 5 from J, leaving 15 bases between them. CDR3 in amino acids: CASSPGVGGRTEAFF. In nucleotides, the CDR3 is TGTGCCAGCTCACCAGGTGTTGGGGGGAGGACTGAAGCTTTCTTT.

The chain's CDR3 is CASSEKATSFYEQYF. CDR3 in DNA: TGTGCCAGCAGTGAAAAGGCGACTAGCTTTTACGAGCAGTACTTC. This rearrangement joins TRBV6-1 to TRBJ2-7; 7 bases fit TRBD2. The CDR3 is 15 amino acids. V lost 2 bases to trimming and J lost 4 bases; unmatched junction nucleotides: 8. Germline loops: CDR1 MNHNS, CDR2 SASEGT.

The gene calls are TRBV28 and TRBJ2-7; a possible D gene is TRBD2 (7 bases). The length of the CDR3 is 15 residues. Trimming stripped 5 bases from V and 3 bases from J, with 17 bases between. Germline CDR1 MDHEN, CDR2 SYDVKM. Here the CDR3 reads CASSQGGGGRYEQYF. The CDR3 DNA is TGTGCCAGCAGTCAAGGGGGGGGAGGGCGCTACGAGCAGTACTTC.

About this clone: This sample also contains other DNA sequences that code for the same CDR3. J is TRBJ1-2 and V is TRBV28, with no clear D. The CDR3 is made up of 12 amino acids. Germline V gives CDR1 MDHEN, CDR2 SYDVKM. The V end lost 3 bases, the J end lost 5 bases, and 7 bases lay between the germline ends. The CDR3 nucleotides read TGTGCCAGCAGTTTTAGAGGGTATGGCTACACCTTC. Amino acid sequence: CASSFRGYGYTF.

This clone was counted once. The rearrangement uses TRBV28 and TRBJ2-7, with 11 positions matching TRBD2. The V gene's germline CDR1 is MDHEN and CDR2 SYDVKM. Trimming at V came to 6 bases and at J to 0 bases, leaving 13 bases not matched to a gene. The CDR3 loop spans 18 amino acids. Here the CDR3 DNA reads TGTGCCAGCAGCCCTGTAGCGGGAGGGCGCCCCAGCTCCTACGAGCAGTACTTC. Protein product: CASSPVAGGRPSSYEQYF.

The chain carries TRBV29-1 and TRBJ2-5; 9 positions agree with TRBD2. This CDR3 has 16 amino acids. Germline assignment: CDR1 SQVTM and CDR2 ANQGSEA. J was trimmed by 4 bases and V by 0 bases; bases with no gene match: 9. CDR3 in DNA: TGCAGCGTTGAAGATTGGCGGGAGGGCCGACGAGAGACCCAGTACTTC. Its protein is CSVEDWREGRRETQYF.

This chain connects TRBV20-1 to TRBJ2-1; no reliable D call. Germline V gene lookup returns CDR1 DFQATT and CDR2 SNEGSKA (reference sequence). The germline V and J ends were trimmed by 6 bases and 7 bases, with 7 bases remaining between them. CDR3 size: 10 residues. The chain's CDR3 is CSAVTNEQFF. CDR3 DNA: TGCAGTGCAGTAACTAATGAGCAGTTCTTC.

This clone was recorded once. The chain recombines TRBV10-2 with TRBJ2-7, with TRBD2 matching 13 bases. CDR1 is WSHSY, CDR2 SAAADI, per germline. Trimming at V came to 6 bases and at J to 4 bases, leaving 3 bases not matched to a gene. The CDR3 is made up of 14 amino acids. The CDR3 region is CASRETSGRYEQYF. The CDR3 DNA is TGCGCCAGCAGGGAGACTAGCGGGAGGTACGAGCAGTACTTC.

The chain links TRBV6-5 to TRBJ1-4; a weak D match, TRBD1 (5 bases). The V gene lost 6 bases and the J gene lost 5 bases, with 13 bases spanning the gap. The V gene's germline CDR1 is MNHEY and CDR2 SVGAGI. The CDR3 contains 14 residues. In DNA, the CDR3 is TGTGCCAGCAGGCAACAGGCGCCGAATGAAAAACTGTTTTTT. Translation: CASRQQAPNEKLFF.

V and J are TRBV5-1 and TRBJ2-7; a weak D match, TRBD1 (6 bases). The length of the CDR3 is 13 residues. Trimming cost V 4 bases and J 2 bases, with 10 bases left between them. CDR1 SGHRS and CDR2 YFSETQ come from the germline V gene. The CDR3 nucleotides are TGCGCCAGCAGCACCGGACAGCCCTACGAGCAGTACTTC. Translated, it gives CASSTGQPYEQYF.